Listed below are T cell receptor beta chains from one sample, sequenced in a study of OX40 agonist ivuxolimab in advanced cancers. Sequenced by immunoSEQ multiplex PCR; TCRdb stores in-frame clones only, minus some. The table shows about 24,000 clones, with 77% occurring only once. The source was CD4+ or CD8+ T cells sorted from blood, collected in a trial of the OX40 agonist ivuxolimab. The receptor set was obtained from an adult with an advanced solid tumor such as melanoma, head and neck, liver or kidney cancer. Each CDR3 is given with its conserved first and last residue. Each record gives: J gene, clone size, D gene, V gene, CDR3 protein, CDR3 DNA. D genes are given only for firm matches. Size is stated for part of the rows, as once, few or many counts, or as a class when the clone is expanded.

TRBJ2-7 | NA | NA | TRBV11-3 | CASSLVFGGPIYEQYF | TGTGCCAGCAGCTTAGTCTTCGGGGGGCCCATCTACGAGCAGTACTTC
TRBJ2-7 | NA | NA | TRBV7-2 | CASSQEAGDRYEQYF | TGCGCCAGCAGCCAAGAAGCAGGGGACCGTTACGAGCAGTACTTC
TRBJ1-5 | NA | NA | TRBV21-1 | CASSKDPGRLHQPQHF | TGTGCCAGCAGCAAAGATCCGGGGCGCCTGCATCAGCCCCAGCATTTT
TRBJ2-7 | NA | NA | TRBV30 | CAWSRDTSYEQYF | TGTGCCTGGAGTAGGGACACTTCCTACGAGCAGTACTTC
TRBJ1-5 | NA | TRBD1 | TRBV6-6 | CASTRGQGDQPQHF | TGTGCCAGCACCAGGGGACAGGGGGATCAGCCCCAGCATTTT
TRBJ1-3 | few | NA | TRBV6-4 | CASSASFGAGNTIYF | TGTGCCAGCAGCGCCTCGTTCGGGGCTGGAAACACCATATATTTT
TRBJ1-1 | NA | NA | TRBV13 | CASSLLQKAFF | TGTGCCAGCAGCTTACTACAGAAAGCTTTCTTT
TRBJ2-5 | few | NA | TRBV11-3 | CASSLDSSQTQYF | TGTGCCAGCAGCTTAGATTCCTCCCAAACCCAGTACTTC
TRBJ1-2 | NA | NA | TRBV30 | CAWTGSNYGYTF | TGTGCCTGGACAGGGAGTAACTATGGCTACACCTTC
TRBJ1-5 | few | NA | TRBV2 | CASSIGHSQPQHF | TGTGCCAGCAGTATCGGACATAGTCAGCCCCAGCATTTT
TRBJ1-3 | few | NA | TRBV5-1 | CASSLGGQGHTIYF | TGCGCCAGCAGCTTGGGAGGTCAGGGACACACCATATATTTT
TRBJ1-2 | NA | NA | TRBV7-2 | CASSLEDIERYGYTF | TGTGCCAGCAGCCTAGAGGACATTGAGCGCTATGGCTACACCTTC
TRBJ2-6 | few | NA | TRBV2 | CASSRQISGANVLTF | TGTGCCAGCAGTCGACAGATCTCTGGGGCCAACGTCCTGACTTTC
TRBJ1-2 | NA | TRBD1 | TRBV5-6 | CASSRRDRAYGYTF | TGTGCCAGCAGCCGGCGGGACAGGGCCTATGGCTACACCTTC
TRBJ2-7 | NA | TRBD1 | TRBV12-5 | CASGTSRTGQNRTWEQYF | TGTGCTAGTGGTACGTCGCGAACGGGACAGAACCGTACGTGGGAGCAGTACTTC
TRBJ2-2 | once | NA | TRBV19 | CASSLGGDTGELFF | TGTGCCAGTAGTCTAGGGGGGGACACCGGGGAGCTGTTTTTT
TRBJ1-1 | many | NA | TRBV25-1 | CASSESGRNTEAFF | TGTGCCAGCAGTGAATCGGGCAGAAACACTGAAGCTTTCTTT
TRBJ1-1 | NA | TRBD1 | TRBV7-8 | CASSPQGASTEAFF | TGTGCCAGCAGCCCGCAGGGGGCGAGCACTGAAGCTTTCTTT
TRBJ1-4 | once | NA | TRBV18 | CASSREDRRATNEKLFF | TGTGCCAGCTCAAGGGAGGATCGGAGAGCAACTAATGAAAAACTGTTTTTT
TRBJ2-1 | NA | TRBD2 | TRBV9 | CASSESGGTYNEQFF | TGTGCCAGCAGCGAAAGCGGGGGGACCTACAATGAGCAGTTCTTC
TRBJ1-3 | NA | NA | TRBV7-3 | CASRRPIYF | TGTGCAAGTCGCCGCCCCATATATTTT
TRBJ1-1 | NA | NA | TRBV9 | CASTRGVTNTEAFF | TGTGCCAGCACCCGAGGAGTCACGAACACTGAAGCTTTCTTT
TRBJ2-6 | few | NA | TRBV19 | CASSMYRGSSGANVLTF | TGTGCCAGTAGTATGTATCGGGGATCCTCTGGGGCCAACGTCCTGACTTTC
TRBJ2-5 | NA | NA | TRBV6-1 | CASSFADQETQYF | TGTGCCAGCAGTTTCGCGGACCAAGAGACCCAGTACTTC
TRBJ2-7 | NA | NA | TRBV5-4 | CASSLGGSPYEQYF | TGTGCCAGCAGCTTGGGCGGAAGCCCCTACGAGCAGTACTTC
TRBJ1-1 | NA | NA | TRBV29-1 | CSVVGRRAFF | TGCAGCGTTGTCGGGAGGAGAGCTTTCTTT
TRBJ2-5 | NA | NA | TRBV10-3 | CAIRWGAEETQYF | TGTGCCATCAGGTGGGGGGCTGAAGAGACCCAGTACTTC
TRBJ2-2 | few | NA | TRBV14 | CASTAGTPGELFF | TGTGCCAGCACTGCGGGGACCCCCGGGGAGCTGTTTTTT
TRBJ1-6 | NA | TRBD1 | TRBV11-2 | CASSLGTRQGNSPLHF | TGTGCCAGCAGCTTAGGGACGAGACAGGGAAATTCACCCCTCCACTTT
TRBJ2-5 | NA | TRBD2 | TRBV7-7 | CASSGPSGSLAETQYF | TGTGCTAGCAGCGGTCCTAGCGGGAGTCTTGCAGAGACCCAGTACTTC
TRBJ2-7 | NA | NA | TRBV25-1 | CASSEGNEQYF | TGTGCCAGCAGTGAAGGGAACGAGCAGTACTTC
TRBJ1-5 | NA | NA | TRBV28 | CASSLSWGGNQPQHF | TGTGCCAGCAGTTTGTCGTGGGGAGGCAATCAGCCCCAGCATTTT
TRBJ1-1 | few | NA | TRBV18 | CASSGQNTEAFF | TGTGCCAGCTCAGGACAGAACACTGAAGCTTTCTTT
TRBJ2-5 | NA | TRBD2 | TRBV7-2 | CASSLALAGGQETQYF | TGTGCCAGCAGCTTAGCTCTAGCGGGAGGACAAGAGACCCAGTACTTC
TRBJ1-1 | NA | NA | TRBV27 | CASSLSITRLNTEAFF | TGTGCCAGCAGTTTATCGATTACTCGATTGAACACTGAAGCTTTCTTT
TRBJ2-7 | NA | TRBD1 | TRBV10-3 | CATGDRESEQYF | TGTGCCACAGGGGACAGGGAATCCGAGCAGTACTTC
TRBJ2-3 | once | NA | TRBV7-3 | CASSTQGGTDTQYF | TGTGCCAGCAGCACTCAGGGAGGCACAGATACGCAGTATTTT
TRBJ2-7 | NA | NA | TRBV5-1 | CASSLEGGRSDEQYF | TGCGCCAGCAGCTTGGAGGGGGGGAGGAGCGACGAGCAGTACTTC
TRBJ1-5 | few | NA | TRBV30 | CAWSVGGPQPQHF | TGTGCCTGGAGTGTCGGGGGGCCCCAGCCCCAGCATTTT
TRBJ1-2 | NA | NA | TRBV29-1 | CSATGGRAGGYTF | TGCAGCGCAACCGGGGGCAGGGCCGGTGGCTACACCTTC
TRBJ2-1 | NA | NA | TRBV5-6 | CAAAWWGSSYNEQFF | TGTGCAGCAGCTTGGTGGGGAAGCTCCTACAATGAGCAGTTCTTC
TRBJ1-1 | NA | NA | TRBV5-1 | CASSLWMNTEAFF | TGCGCCAGCAGCTTGTGGATGAACACTGAAGCTTTCTTT
TRBJ1-4 | NA | NA | TRBV5-1 | CASSFGSSTNEKLFF | TGCGCCAGCAGCTTCGGATCTTCAACTAATGAAAAACTGTTTTTT
TRBJ1-2 | NA | NA | TRBV28 | CASSFDRNGYTF | TGTGCCAGCAGTTTCGACAGGAATGGCTACACCTTC
TRBJ2-1 | NA | NA | TRBV19 | CASSLNGPLNNEQFF | TGTGCCAGTAGCCTCAACGGGCCTCTTAACAATGAGCAGTTCTTC
TRBJ2-1 | NA | NA | TRBV6-5 | CASSYRAPDEQFF | TGTGCCAGCAGTTACCGAGCGCCAGATGAGCAGTTCTTC
TRBJ2-5 | NA | NA | TRBV10-2 | CASSERRGKETQYF | TGCGCCAGCAGTGAGAGGCGGGGTAAAGAGACCCAGTACTTC
TRBJ2-1 | few | TRBD2 | TRBV7-6 | CASSLTSGRVEQFF | TGTGCCAGCAGCTTGACTAGCGGGAGAGTTGAGCAGTTCTTC
TRBJ2-6 | NA | TRBD1 | TRBV11-1 | CASSVTGVDSGANVLTF | TGTGCCAGCAGCGTGACAGGGGTGGACTCTGGGGCCAACGTCCTGACTTTC
TRBJ1-4 | medium-sized | NA | TRBV28 | CASSPSGTTNEKLFF | TGTGCCAGCAGTCCCAGTGGGACAACTAATGAAAAACTGTTTTTT